The 16 T cell receptor beta chains presented below share a single source sample, sequenced in a study of beta chain features in type 1 diabetes. Since all of the isolated RNA was reverse transcribed, expressed TCRB transcripts were what got sequenced. Repertoires were generated with immunoSEQ multiplex PCR, while TCRdb's copy carries only in-frame clones and drops some. The repertoire has some 200,000 clones, 9.5% to 13% of them found once; the top ten carry roughly 1.3%. Sample: central memory CD4+ T cells from blood. Receptors originate from a man younger than 35 in good health.

V is TRBV30 and J is TRBJ2-7; 8 bases fit TRBD1. The CDR3 spans 14 residues. After removal of 1 base from V and 2 bases from J, the junction contained 4 bases not matched to a gene. Germline CDR1 is GTSNPN and CDR2 is SVGIG (reference sequence). CDR3 loop: CAWSGQGAPYEQYF. DNA of the CDR3: TGTGCCTGGAGTGGGCAGGGGGCCCCCTACGAGCAGTACTTC.

J is TRBJ2-7 and V is TRBV5-8, with D unclear. Germline loops: CDR1 SGHTS, CDR2 YDEGEE. There are 13 residues in the CDR3. V dropped 2 bases and J dropped 6 bases, with 12 bases sitting between them. The CDR3 protein is CASSFGRLSEQYF. In nucleotides, the CDR3 is TGTGCCAGCAGCTTTGGCCGGCTATCCGAGCAGTACTTC.

This clone was counted ten times or more. The same CDR3 also results from other DNA sequences found in this sample. This chain uses TRBV5-1 with TRBJ2-5, with D uncertain. CDR3 size: 11 residues. V was shortened by 4 bases and J by 3 bases, with 4 bases between the two germline ends. Germline values: CDR1 SGHRS, CDR2 YFSETQ. In DNA form, the CDR3 reads TGCGCCAGCAGCGCGGAAGAGACCCAGTACTTC. Amino acid sequence: CASSAEETQYF.

The chain joins TRBV4-2 to TRBJ2-2; possible D gene TRBD2, 6 bases. The germline V and J ends were trimmed by 0 bases and 4 bases, with 9 bases remaining between them. Looked up from germline, CDR1 is LGHNA and CDR2 is YNFKEQ. The CDR3 spans 15 residues. CDR3 sequence: CASSQEASATGELFF. The CDR3 bases are TGTGCCAGCAGCCAAGAGGCTAGCGCCACCGGGGAGCTGTTTTTT.

CDR3 DNA: TGTGCCAGCAGTGACGGGGGCAGCTCCTACGAGCAGTACTTC. Its protein is CASSDGGSSYEQYF. This rearrangement joins TRBV2 to TRBJ2-7; tentatively, D is TRBD1 or TRBD2 (6 bases each). CDR1 SNHLY and CDR2 FYNNEI come from the germline V gene. This CDR3 region has 14 residues. The germline V and J ends were trimmed by 3 bases and 0 bases, with 9 bases remaining between them.

The sample holds a few counts of this clone. The J gene is TRBJ1-1, the V gene TRBV10-3; 8 nucleotides agree with TRBD1. V trimming: 6 bases; J trimming: 2 bases; junction bases outside the gene matches: 8. Germline loops: CDR1 ENHRY, CDR2 SYGVKD. This CDR3 region has 15 residues. In DNA, the CDR3 is TGTGCCATCAGGGCGACAGGGGTGGGCAACACTGAAGCTTTCTTT. Translation: CAIRATGVGNTEAFF.

Many counts were recorded for this clone. Other DNA sequences within the sample encode an identical CDR3. V and J are TRBV15 and TRBJ1-1; TRBD1 is a possible D gene (6 bases). This CDR3 comprises 15 residues. V dropped 0 bases and J dropped 0 bases, with 8 bases sitting between them. The germline V gene encodes CDR1 LNHNV and CDR2 YYDKDF (reference sequence). CDR3 sequence: CATSRDAGVNTEAFF. The DNA of the CDR3 is TGTGCCACCAGCAGAGATGCAGGGGTGAACACTGAAGCTTTCTTT.

This clone was seen only a few times. V and J are TRBV7-8 and TRBJ2-1, with D possibly called TRBD1 or TRBD2 (5 bases each). Trimming shortened V by 8 bases and J by 8 bases, and 22 bases separated the two germline ends. CDR1 and CDR2 (germline): SGHVS, FQNEAQ. The CDR3 has 15 residues. The CDR3 protein is CASASGRTILYEQFF. The CDR3 DNA sequence: TGTGCCAGCGCCTCGGGACGGACAATTTTGTATGAGCAGTTCTTC. The full variable domain, rest sourced from reference TRBV7-8 and TRBJ2-1, is GAGVSQSPRYKVAKRGQDVALRCDPISGHVSLFWYQQALGQGPEFLTYFQNEAQLDKSGLPSDRFFAERPEGSVSTLKIQRTQQEDSAVYLCASASGRTILYEQFFGPGTRLTVL.

This rearrangement joins TRBV30 to TRBJ1-6; 8 nucleotides agree with TRBD1. The junction had 4 bases not matched to a gene; V was cut back by 0 bases and J by 9 bases. Germline values: CDR1 GTSNPN, CDR2 SVGIG (reference sequence). The CDR3 totals 14 residues. CDR3 protein: CAWSVTTGGSPLHF. Written as DNA, the CDR3 is TGTGCCTGGAGTGTCACCACAGGGGGTTCACCCCTCCACTTT.

Remarks on this clone: Other DNA sequences in this sample translate to the same CDR3. This chain links TRBV30 with TRBJ1-3; D is unclear. CDR1 and CDR2 from the germline V gene are GTSNPN and SVGIG (reference sequence). V was pared by 0 bases and J by 3 bases, with 3 bases between. The CDR3 loop spans 12 amino acids. The CDR3: CAWSVSGNTIYF. The CDR3, as DNA: TGTGCCTGGAGTGTAAGTGGAAACACCATATATTTT.

This clone occurred a few times. The gene calls are TRBV12-5 and TRBJ2-5, with 7 bases matching TRBD2. Germline V CDR1 and CDR2: LGHNT, FRNRAP. The V segment lost 7 bases and the J segment 5 bases; nucleotides outside the gene matches: 7. The CDR3 sequence is 13 residues long. CDR3 loop: CASARGGRETQYF. In DNA, the CDR3 is TGTGCTAGTGCCCGGGGAGGGCGGGAGACCCAGTACTTC.

This clone showed up just a few times. V and J are TRBV10-3 and TRBJ2-5; D uncertain. The CDR3 consists of 14 residues. The V gene lost 3 bases and the J gene lost 2 bases, with 10 bases spanning the gap. Germline CDR1 ENHRY, CDR2 SYGVKD. As DNA, the CDR3 is TGTGCCATCAGTGAATGGGCAGAACAAGAGACCCAGTACTTC. This gives the protein CAISEWAEQETQYF.

This clone has only a few counts. V and J are TRBV5-1 and TRBJ2-3, with a tentative D call TRBD2 (5 bases). V was pared by 6 bases and J by 2 bases, with 19 bases between. The CDR3 spans 16 residues. Per germline, CDR1 SGHRS and CDR2 YFSETQ. The CDR3 nucleotides are TGCGCCAGCAACCTCCTCCCCCTCGGGAACACAGATACGCAGTATTTT. Translation gives CASNLLPLGNTDTQYF.

The chain links TRBV5-4 to TRBJ1-1, with D unresolved. V shed 0 bases and J shed 1 base, with 4 bases lying between them. Germline CDR1 reads SGHNT; CDR2 reads YYREEE (reference sequence). The CDR3 is 13 amino acids. This CDR3 reads CASSLGWNTEAFF. The CDR3 region has the DNA TGTGCCAGCAGCTTGGGTTGGAACACTGAAGCTTTCTTT.

This clone was picked up a small number of times. CDR3 sequence: CASSVGAGGHYEQYF. The DNA for the CDR3 is TGTGCCAGCAGCGTAGGAGCGGGAGGGCACTACGAGCAGTACTTC. The chain carries TRBV9 and TRBJ2-7, with TRBD2 identical over 10 bases. CDR1 is SGDLS, CDR2 YYNGEE, per germline. V was pared by 0 bases and J by 3 bases, with 3 bases of the junction left unmatched. The CDR3 covers 15 residues.

The rearrangement uses TRBV7-2 and TRBJ2-5, with D possibly TRBD2 on 5 matching bases. This CDR3 has 12 amino acids. Deletions cut 1 base from V and 10 bases from J, with 10 bases between. CDR1 is SGHTA, CDR2 FQGNSA, per germline. As DNA, the CDR3 is TGTGCCAGCAGCTTAGAAGACGGGATCCAGTACTTC. This encodes CASSLEDGIQYF. The full variable domain, with the rest looked up from reference TRBV7-2 and TRBJ2-5, is GAGVSQSPSNKVTEKGKDVELRCDPISGHTALYWYRQSLGQGLEFLIYFQGNSAPDKSGLPSDRFSAERTGGSVSTLTIQRTQQEDSAVYLCASSLEDGIQYFGPGTRLLVL.